The 9 T cell receptor beta chains in this list originate from one sample, sequenced in a study of technical replicates of blood from several donors. Profiling relied on immunoSEQ multiplex PCR, and the TCRdb table lists in-frame clones only, not all of them. The sample contains 64,000 or so clones, around 88% of which appear only once. The specimen sequenced was PBMCs. These receptors all come from a human donor in good health. Some clones in this sample may be carry-over from other donors' samples.

A single count supports this clone. The chain recombines TRBV29-1 with TRBJ1-3; 8 nucleotides match TRBD1. J gave up 4 bases and V 7 bases, and 3 bases lay outside the gene matches. The germline gives CDR1 SQVTM, CDR2 ANQGSEA. The CDR3 sequence is 12 residues long. CDR3 nucleotide sequence: TGCAGCGCCCAGGGGGCCGGAAACACCATATATTTT. Amino acid sequence: CSAQGAGNTIYF.

The chain joins TRBV28 to TRBJ1-2; tentative D call: TRBD1 (5 bases). Germline loops: CDR1 MDHEN, CDR2 SYDVKM. The ends were cut back, 7 bases at V and 7 bases at J, with 10 bases in the middle. This CDR3 is 11 amino acids long. CDR3: CASTAGVGYTF. The DNA of the CDR3 is TGTGCCAGCACTGCGGGGGTTGGCTACACCTTC.

The J gene is TRBJ1-1, the V gene TRBV7-2; D remains unclear. The CDR3 length is 14 residues. Germline V CDR1 and CDR2: SGHTA, FQGNSA. Trimming took off 1 base at V and 1 base at J, with 7 bases between the two ends. The DNA of the CDR3 is TGTGCCAGCAGCTTAGGGCAGCGGAACACTGAAGCTTTCTTT. Encoded protein: CASSLGQRNTEAFF.

The chain has TRBV19 and TRBJ2-1, with TRBD1 matching 7 bases. V shed 1 base, J shed 3 bases, and the junction held 9 bases outside the gene matches. CDR1 and CDR2 (germline): LNHDA, SQIVND (reference sequence). CDR3 length: 17 residues. The CDR3 coding sequence is TGTGCCAGTAGTATAGGGCCCCGACAGGGCGGCTACAATGAGCAGTTCTTC. Its protein is CASSIGPRQGGYNEQFF.

This rearrangement joins TRBV9 to TRBJ2-7; 7 bases are a match to TRBD1. The V segment lost 4 bases and the J segment 7 bases; nucleotides outside the gene matches: 8. Germline CDR1 SGDLS, CDR2 YYNGEE. The CDR3 has 13 residues. CDR3 region: CASSPGAGGEQYF. The DNA of the CDR3 is TGTGCCAGCAGCCCCGGGGCAGGGGGTGAGCAGTACTTC. Variable domain in full (rest from reference TRBV9 and TRBJ2-7): DSGVTQTPKHLITATGQRVTLRCSPRSGDLSVYWYQQSLDQGLQFLIQYYNGEERAKGNILERFSAQQFPDLHSELNLSSLELGDSALYFCASSPGAGGEQYFGPGTRLTVT.

CDR3 coding DNA: TGTGCCAGCAGTTTGTTCCAGGGAATCCACAATGAGCAGTTCTTC. As protein: CASSLFQGIHNEQFF. The V call is TRBV27, the J call TRBJ2-1; a possible D gene is TRBD1 (5 bases). CDR3 length: 15 residues. V was shortened by 3 bases and J by 5 bases, with 14 bases between the two germline ends. The germline gives CDR1 MNHEY, CDR2 SMNVEV (reference sequence).

The rearrangement joins TRBV6-6 to TRBJ2-7; 11 nucleotides line up with TRBD1. From germline, CDR1 is MNHNY and CDR2 SVGAGI (reference sequence). The V segment lost 6 bases and the J segment 2 bases; nucleotides outside the gene matches: 6. CDR3 length: 15 amino acids. The CDR3 coding sequence is TGTGCCAGCAGGGGGACAGGGGGTCTCGCCTACGAGCAGTACTTC. This gives the protein CASRGTGGLAYEQYF.

The chain couples TRBV7-9 to TRBJ2-5, with a tentative D call TRBD2 (5 bases). The CDR3 has 14 residues. The germline CDR1 and CDR2 sequences are SEHNR and FQNEAQ (reference sequence). V was pared by 5 bases and J by 3 bases, with 13 bases between. The CDR3 is CASSTIGRKETQYF. The CDR3, as DNA: TGTGCCAGCAGCACCATAGGGAGAAAAGAGACCCAGTACTTC.

This clone has just one count. The chain joins TRBV6-5 to TRBJ2-1; a weak D match, TRBD1 (6 bases). CDR1 is MNHEY, CDR2 SVGAGI, per germline. Trimming took off 0 bases at V and 7 bases at J, with 10 bases between the two ends. The length of the CDR3 is 14 residues. The CDR3 nucleotides read TGTGCCAGCAGTTACTCCCTAGGGGGTAATGAGCAGTTCTTC. Protein: CASSYSLGGNEQFF.